What follows is one TCR beta chain and its context. Its cognate antigen is unknown. The data were taken from a study of a mutant IDH1 vaccine in newly diagnosed glioma. Study details: Most patients had received both radiotherapy and temozolomide, the prior options being radiotherapy, temozolomide, or both. General study findings and limits: Patients showed vaccine-induced immune responses at a rate of around 94%.

As to time point: baseline, week 1 (first vaccination visit). Described treatment: pre-vaccination baseline after standard-of-care therapy. Generated by immunoSEQ multiplex PCR, the TCRdb table keeps only in-frame clones and is missing some. The profile shows around 60,000 clones, 91% of them singletons. Germline V gene data show CDR1 as SGHTA and CDR2 as FQGNSA. This CDR3 is 14 amino acids long. Trimming removed 7 bases from V and 2 bases from J, with 15 bases in between. This TCR derives from a man aged 50 to 60 with glioma. The chain couples TRBV7-2 to TRBJ2-7; D is possibly TRBD1 or TRBD2 (7 bases each). Specimen: PBMCs, collected from a glioma patient treated with radiotherapy, temozolomide or both. The CDR3, as DNA: TGTGCCAGCACCCCAGGGGGGGGCCCCTACGAGCAGTACTTC. It codes for CASTPGGGPYEQYF. Using reference TRBV7-2 and TRBJ2-7 for the parts outside the CDR3, the full variable domain is GAGVSQSPSNKVTEKGKDVELRCDPISGHTALYWYRQSLGQGLEFLIYFQGNSAPDKSGLPSDRFSAERTGGSVSTLTIQRTQQEDSAVYLCASTPGGGPYEQYFGPGTRLTVT.